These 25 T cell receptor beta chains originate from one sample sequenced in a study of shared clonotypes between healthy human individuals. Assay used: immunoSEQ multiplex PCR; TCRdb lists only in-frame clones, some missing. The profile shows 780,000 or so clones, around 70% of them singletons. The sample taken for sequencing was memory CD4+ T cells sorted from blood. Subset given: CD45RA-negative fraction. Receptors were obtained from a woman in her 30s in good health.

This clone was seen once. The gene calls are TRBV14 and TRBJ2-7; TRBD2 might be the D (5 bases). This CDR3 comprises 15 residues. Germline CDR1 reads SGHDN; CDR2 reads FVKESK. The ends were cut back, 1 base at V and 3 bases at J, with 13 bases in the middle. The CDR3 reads CASSQVGITSYEQYF. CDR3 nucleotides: TGTGCCAGCAGCCAAGTGGGGATCACTAGCTACGAGCAGTACTTC.

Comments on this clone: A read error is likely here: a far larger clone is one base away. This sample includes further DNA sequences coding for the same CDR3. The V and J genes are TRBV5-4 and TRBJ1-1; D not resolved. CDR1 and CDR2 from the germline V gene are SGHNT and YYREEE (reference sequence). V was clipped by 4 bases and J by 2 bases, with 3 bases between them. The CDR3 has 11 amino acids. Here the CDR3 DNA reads TGTGCCAGCAGCCTCAACACTGAAGCTTTCTTT. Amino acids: CASSLNTEAFF.

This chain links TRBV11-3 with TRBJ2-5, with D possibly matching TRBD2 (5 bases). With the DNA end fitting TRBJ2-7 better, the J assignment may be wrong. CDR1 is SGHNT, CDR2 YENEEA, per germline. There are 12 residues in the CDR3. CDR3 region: CASSPSPYEQYF. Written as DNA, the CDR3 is TGTGCCAGCAGCCCTAGCCCCTACGAGCAGTACTTC.

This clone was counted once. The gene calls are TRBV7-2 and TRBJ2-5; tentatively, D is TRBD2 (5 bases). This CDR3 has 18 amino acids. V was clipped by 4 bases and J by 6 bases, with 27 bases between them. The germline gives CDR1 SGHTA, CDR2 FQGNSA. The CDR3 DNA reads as TGTGCCAGCAGCTCCAGGACTGGCACCGCGCACCTGGGTCAGACCCAGTACTTC. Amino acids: CASSSRTGTAHLGQTQYF. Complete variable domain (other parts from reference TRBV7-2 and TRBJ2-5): GAGVSQSPSNKVTEKGKDVELRCDPISGHTALYWYRQSLGQGLEFLIYFQGNSAPDKSGLPSDRFSAERTGGSVSTLTIQRTQQEDSAVYLCASSSRTGTAHLGQTQYFGPGTRLLVL.

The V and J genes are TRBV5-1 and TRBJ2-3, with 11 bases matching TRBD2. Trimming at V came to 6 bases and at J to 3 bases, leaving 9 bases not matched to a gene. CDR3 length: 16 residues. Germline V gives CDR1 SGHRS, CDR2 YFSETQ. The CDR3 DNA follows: TGCGCCAGCACACAGGGACTAGCGGTAAGGACAGATACGCAGTATTTT. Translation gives CASTQGLAVRTDTQYF.

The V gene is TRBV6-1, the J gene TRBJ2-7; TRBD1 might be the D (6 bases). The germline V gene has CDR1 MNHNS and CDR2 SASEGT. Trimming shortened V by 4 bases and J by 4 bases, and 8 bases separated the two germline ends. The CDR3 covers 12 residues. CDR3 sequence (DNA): TGTGCCAGCAGTGGGGACAAATACGAGCAGTACTTC. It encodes CASSGDKYEQYF.

Written as DNA, the CDR3 is TGTGCCACCCGGAGAGGATACGAGCAGTACTTC. Translating gives CATRRGYEQYF. This chain uses TRBV6-5 with TRBJ2-7; D is ambiguous. The CDR3 has 11 amino acids. The V gene lost 10 bases and the J gene lost 4 bases, with 11 bases spanning the gap. In germline, CDR1 is MNHEY, CDR2 SVGAGI.

This CDR3 is CASSLRGGDQPQHF. CDR3 coding DNA: TGTGCCAGCAGTCTCCGTGGTGGGGATCAGCCCCAGCATTTT. The chain joins TRBV6-6 to TRBJ1-5; D is unresolved. Germline V gene lookup returns CDR1 MNHNY and CDR2 SVGAGI (reference sequence). This CDR3 comprises 14 residues. V dropped 5 bases and J dropped 5 bases, with 13 bases sitting between them.

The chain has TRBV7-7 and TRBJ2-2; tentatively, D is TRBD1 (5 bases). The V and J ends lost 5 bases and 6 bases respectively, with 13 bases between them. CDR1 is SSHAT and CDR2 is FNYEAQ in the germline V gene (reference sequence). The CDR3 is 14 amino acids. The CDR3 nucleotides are TGTGCCAGCAGCCTTTCTGGGGCGGCCGGGGAGCTGTTTTTT. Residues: CASSLSGAAGELFF.

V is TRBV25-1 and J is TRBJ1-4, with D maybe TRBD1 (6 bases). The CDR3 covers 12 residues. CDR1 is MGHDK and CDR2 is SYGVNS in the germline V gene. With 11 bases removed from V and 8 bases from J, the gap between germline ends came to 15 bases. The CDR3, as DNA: TGTGCCCTTGAACAGGGTAAAGAAAAACTGTTTTTT. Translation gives CALEQGKEKLFF. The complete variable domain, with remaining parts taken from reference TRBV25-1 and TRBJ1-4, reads EADIYQTPRYLVIGTGKKITLECSQTMGHDKMYWYQQDPGMELHLIHYSYGVNSTEKGDLSSESTVSRIRTEHFPLTLESARPSHTSQYLCALEQGKEKLFFGSGTQLSVL.

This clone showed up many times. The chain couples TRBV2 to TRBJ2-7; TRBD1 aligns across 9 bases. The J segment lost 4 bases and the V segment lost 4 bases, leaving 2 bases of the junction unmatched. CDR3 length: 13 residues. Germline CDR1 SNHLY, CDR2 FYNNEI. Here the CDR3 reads CASSGDREYEQYF. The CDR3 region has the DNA TGTGCCAGCAGTGGGGACAGGGAATACGAGCAGTACTTC. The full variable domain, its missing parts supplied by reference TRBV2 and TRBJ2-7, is EPEVTQTPSHQVTQMGQEVILRCVPISNHLYFYWYRQILGQKVEFLVSFYNNEISEKSEIFDDQFSVERPDGSNFTLKIRSTKLEDSAMYFCASSGDREYEQYFGPGTRLTVT.

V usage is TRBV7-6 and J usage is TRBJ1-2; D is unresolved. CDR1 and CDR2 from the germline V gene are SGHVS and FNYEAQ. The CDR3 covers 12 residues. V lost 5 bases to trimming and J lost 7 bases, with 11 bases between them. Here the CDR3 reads CASSPNRGGYTF. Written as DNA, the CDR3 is TGTGCCAGCAGCCCGAATCGCGGTGGCTACACCTTC.

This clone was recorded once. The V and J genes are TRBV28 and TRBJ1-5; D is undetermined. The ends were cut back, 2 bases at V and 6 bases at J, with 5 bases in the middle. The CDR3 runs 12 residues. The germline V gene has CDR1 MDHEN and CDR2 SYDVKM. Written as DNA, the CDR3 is TGTGCCAGCAGTTTAGGCTTTCAGCCCCAGCATTTT. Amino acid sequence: CASSLGFQPQHF.

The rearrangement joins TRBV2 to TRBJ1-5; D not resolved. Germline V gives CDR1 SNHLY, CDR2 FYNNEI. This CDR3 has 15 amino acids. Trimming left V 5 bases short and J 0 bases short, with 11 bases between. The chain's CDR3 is CASSQQRASNQPQHF. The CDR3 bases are TGTGCCAGCAGTCAACAGCGGGCTAGCAATCAGCCCCAGCATTTT.

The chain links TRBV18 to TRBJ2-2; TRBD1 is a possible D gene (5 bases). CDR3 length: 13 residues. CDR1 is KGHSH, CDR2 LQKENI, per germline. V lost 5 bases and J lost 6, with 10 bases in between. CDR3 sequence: CASSTGRSGELFF. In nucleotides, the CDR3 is TGTGCCAGCTCAACAGGACGTTCCGGGGAGCTGTTTTTT.

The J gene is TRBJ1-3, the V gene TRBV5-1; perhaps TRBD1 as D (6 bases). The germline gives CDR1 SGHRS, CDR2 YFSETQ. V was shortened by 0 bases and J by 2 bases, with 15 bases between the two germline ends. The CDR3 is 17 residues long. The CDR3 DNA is TGCGCCAGCAGCTTGGTCCCGACAGGTTTTGCTGGAAACACCATATATTTT. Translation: CASSLVPTGFAGNTIYF.

In DNA form, the CDR3 reads TGTGCCAGCAGTCGCCGGCCGGGAGGCCCCCCCGCAGATACGCAGTATTTT. This encodes CASSRRPGGPPADTQYF. The chain carries TRBV27 and TRBJ2-3, with 7 bases lining up with TRBD2. The ends lost 5 bases at V and 4 bases at J; junction bases unmatched: 15. Germline V gene lookup returns CDR1 MNHEY and CDR2 SMNVEV (reference sequence). The CDR3 runs 17 residues.

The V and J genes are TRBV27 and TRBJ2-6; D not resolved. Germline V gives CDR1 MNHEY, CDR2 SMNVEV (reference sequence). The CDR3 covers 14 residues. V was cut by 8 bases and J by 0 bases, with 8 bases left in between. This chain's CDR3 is CASRLNSGANVLTF. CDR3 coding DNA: TGTGCCAGCCGACTTAACTCTGGGGCCAACGTCCTGACTTTC.

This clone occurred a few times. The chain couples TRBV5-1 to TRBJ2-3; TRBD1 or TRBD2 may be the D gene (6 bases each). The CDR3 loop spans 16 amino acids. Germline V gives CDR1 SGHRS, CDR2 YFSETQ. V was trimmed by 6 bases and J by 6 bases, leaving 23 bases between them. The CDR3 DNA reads TGCGCCAGCATTCAGGGGAATCCAGGGGCGGGGGATACGCAGTATTTT. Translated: CASIQGNPGAGDTQYF. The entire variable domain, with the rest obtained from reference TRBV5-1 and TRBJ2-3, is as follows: KAGVTQTPRYLIKTRGQQVTLSCSPISGHRSVSWYQQTPGQGLQFLFEYFSETQRNKGNFPGRFSGRQFSNSRSEMNVSTLELGDSALYLCASIQGNPGAGDTQYFGPGTRLTVL.

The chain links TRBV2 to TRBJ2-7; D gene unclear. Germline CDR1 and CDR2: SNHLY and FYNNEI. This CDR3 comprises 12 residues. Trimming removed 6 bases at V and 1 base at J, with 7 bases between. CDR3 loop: CASSALSYEQYF. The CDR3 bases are TGTGCCAGCAGCGCCCTTTCCTACGAGCAGTACTTC.

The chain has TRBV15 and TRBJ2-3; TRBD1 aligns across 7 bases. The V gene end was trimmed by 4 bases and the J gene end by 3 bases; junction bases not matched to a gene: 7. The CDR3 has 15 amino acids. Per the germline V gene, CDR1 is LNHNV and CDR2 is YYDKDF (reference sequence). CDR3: CATSTRGKATDTQYF. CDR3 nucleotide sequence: TGTGCCACCAGCACCAGGGGGAAGGCTACAGATACGCAGTATTTT.

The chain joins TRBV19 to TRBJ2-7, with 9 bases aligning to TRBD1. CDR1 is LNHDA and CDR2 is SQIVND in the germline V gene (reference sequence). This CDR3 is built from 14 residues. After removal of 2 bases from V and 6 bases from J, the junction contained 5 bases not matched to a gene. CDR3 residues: CASSILGTGTEQYF. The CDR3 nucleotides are TGTGCCAGTAGTATACTAGGGACAGGGACCGAGCAGTACTTC.

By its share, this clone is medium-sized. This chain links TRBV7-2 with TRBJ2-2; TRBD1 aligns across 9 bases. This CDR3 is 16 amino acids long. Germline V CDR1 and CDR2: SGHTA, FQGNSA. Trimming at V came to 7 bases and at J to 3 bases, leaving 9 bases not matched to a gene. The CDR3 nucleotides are TGTGCCAGCATCTCGACCGGGACAGGGCACACCGGGGAGCTGTTTTTT. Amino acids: CASISTGTGHTGELFF.

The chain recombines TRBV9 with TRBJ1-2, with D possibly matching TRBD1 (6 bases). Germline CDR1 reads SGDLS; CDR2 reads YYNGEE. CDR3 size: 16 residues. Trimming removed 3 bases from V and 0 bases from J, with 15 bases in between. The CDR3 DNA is TGTGCCAGCAGCGCGATCCGGGACAATACTAACTATGGCTACACCTTC. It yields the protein CASSAIRDNTNYGYTF. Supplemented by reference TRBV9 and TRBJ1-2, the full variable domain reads DSGVTQTPKHLITATGQRVTLRCSPRSGDLSVYWYQQSLDQGLQFLIQYYNGEERAKGNILERFSAQQFPDLHSELNLSSLELGDSALYFCASSAIRDNTNYGYTFGSGTRLTVV.

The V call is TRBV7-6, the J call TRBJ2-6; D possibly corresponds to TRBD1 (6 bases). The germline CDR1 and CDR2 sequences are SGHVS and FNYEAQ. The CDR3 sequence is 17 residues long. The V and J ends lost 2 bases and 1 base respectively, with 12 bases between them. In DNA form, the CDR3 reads TGTGCCAGCAGCTTAAATCTCGGGACATCTGGGGCCAACGTCCTGACTTTC. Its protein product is CASSLNLGTSGANVLTF.